Listed below are T cell receptor beta chains from one sample, sequenced in a study of shared clonotypes between healthy human individuals. Data came from immunoSEQ multiplex PCR; TCRdb stores just in-frame clones and leaves some out. The sample has about 2.3 million clones; more than 80% are singletons. What was sequenced was naive CD4+ T cells from PBMCs. The receptor source for this set is a man aged 18-30 years in good health. Some clones in this sample may be carry-over from other donors' samples. Each CDR3 is given without its conserved first and last residue.

J | V | CDR3
TRBJ2-5 | TRBV5-1 | ASSSGSATETQY
TRBJ1-5 | TRBV28 | ASSPGGEDNQPQH
TRBJ2-2 | TRBV12-5 | ASGYQGTGELF
TRBJ1-2 | TRBV6-6 | ASRTPGVHYGYT
TRBJ2-3 | TRBV19 | ASSRGLTDTQY
TRBJ2-3 | TRBV9 | ASSPESTDTQY
TRBJ1-2 | TRBV5-1 | ASRDTNYGYT
TRBJ1-3 | TRBV7-6 | ASSLTTGTGNTIY
TRBJ2-5 | TRBV5-4 | ASSLAQGQETQY
TRBJ1-5 | TRBV5-1 | ASSLGGFGNQPQH
TRBJ1-4 | TRBV27 | ASSTTAGYGGKLF
TRBJ2-7 | TRBV7-3 | ASSSGQNYEQY
TRBJ2-2 | TRBV9 | ASCPTGSANTGELF
TRBJ2-1 | TRBV7-9 | ASSPRLAREAYNEQF
TRBJ2-7 | TRBV30 | ARKGPSEQY
TRBJ2-7 | TRBV4-2 | ASSQARTPTYEQY
TRBJ1-2 | TRBV28 | ASRRQGADYGYT
TRBJ2-2 | TRBV18 | ASSPTTTGELF
TRBJ2-7 | TRBV28 | ASISSGSSYEQY
TRBJ2-7 | TRBV10-3 | ATTRGGGTYEQY
TRBJ2-5 | TRBV7-8 | ASSLAAGGKTQY
TRBJ2-7 | TRBV7-2 | ASSGGGTSPHEQY
TRBJ2-3 | TRBV11-2 | ASSLLRGEADTQY
TRBJ1-1 | TRBV6-1 | ASSVLGGGTEAF
TRBJ2-3 | TRBV6-5 | ASRPLGDRTYTQY
TRBJ2-5 | TRBV11-1 | ASSLVDQETQY
TRBJ2-2 | TRBV28 | ASSRTTGELF
TRBJ1-5 | TRBV7-9 | ASSLGPGGNQPQH
TRBJ1-2 | TRBV6-1 | ARSGYGYT
TRBJ1-4 | TRBV5-4 | ASSHGTGGTNEKLF
TRBJ2-7 | TRBV5-1 | ASSFAGGPSSYEQY
TRBJ2-7 | TRBV15 | ATSRDRGSGSYEQY
TRBJ2-7 | TRBV7-2 | ASSLRHGEGYEQY
TRBJ2-1 | TRBV5-1 | ASSWGQGEYEQF
TRBJ2-5 | TRBV28 | ASSVPGGTETQY
TRBJ1-2 | TRBV10-3 | AISVGQGFSGYT
TRBJ1-2 | TRBV27 | ASSGRQSDYGYT
TRBJ2-4 | TRBV7-2 | ASSLVFGAGDGIQY
TRBJ2-1 | TRBV30 | AWRTPGGQEQF
TRBJ1-1 | TRBV5-6 | ASSLRARWSEAF
TRBJ2-7 | TRBV28 | ASRARQGTYEQY
TRBJ2-2 | TRBV9 | ASSARPANTGELF
TRBJ2-5 | TRBV5-8 | ASSLGQIQETQY
TRBJ2-7 | TRBV12-5 | ASASGSPYEQY
TRBJ2-5 | TRBV5-1 | ASSLIRGQETQY
TRBJ2-7 | TRBV18 | ASSQAREIEQY
TRBJ2-5 | TRBV2 | ASTAGETQY
TRBJ2-1 | TRBV5-1 | ASSWIAGGNNEQF